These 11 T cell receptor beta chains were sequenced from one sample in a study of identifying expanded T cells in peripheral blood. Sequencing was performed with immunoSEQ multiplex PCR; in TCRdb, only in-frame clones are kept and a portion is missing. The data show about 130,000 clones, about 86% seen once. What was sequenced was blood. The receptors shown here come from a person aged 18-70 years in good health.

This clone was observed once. The CDR3 protein is CASSLGIGSSGNTIYF. CDR3 nucleotides: TGCGCCAGCAGCTTGGGCATCGGCAGCTCTGGAAACACCATATATTTT. The chain joins TRBV5-1 to TRBJ1-3; D unresolved. The V end lost 0 bases, the J end lost 0 bases, and 10 bases lay between the germline ends. The CDR3 extends over 16 amino acids. Germline CDR1 is SGHRS and CDR2 is YFSETQ.

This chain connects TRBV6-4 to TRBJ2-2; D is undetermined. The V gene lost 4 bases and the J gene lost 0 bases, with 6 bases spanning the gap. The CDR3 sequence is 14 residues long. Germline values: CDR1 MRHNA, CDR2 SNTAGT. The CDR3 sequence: CASSGHANTGELFF. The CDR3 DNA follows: TGTGCCAGCAGTGGGCATGCGAACACCGGGGAGCTGTTTTTT.

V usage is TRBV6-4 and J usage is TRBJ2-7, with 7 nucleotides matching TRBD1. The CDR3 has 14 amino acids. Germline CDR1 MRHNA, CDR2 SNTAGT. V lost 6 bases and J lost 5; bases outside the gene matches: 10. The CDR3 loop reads CASRSGARGNEQYF. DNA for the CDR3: TGTGCCAGCAGGTCAGGTGCCAGGGGGAACGAGCAGTACTTC.

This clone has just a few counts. CDR3 DNA: TGTGCCAGCAGCGCACAGACAGGAAGCTACGAGCAGTACTTC. Its protein is CASSAQTGSYEQYF. The chain uses TRBV7-2 and TRBJ2-7; perhaps TRBD1 as D (6 bases). The CDR3 is made up of 14 amino acids. CDR1 is SGHTA and CDR2 is FQGNSA in the germline V gene. The germline V and J ends were trimmed by 5 bases and 3 bases, with 14 bases remaining between them.

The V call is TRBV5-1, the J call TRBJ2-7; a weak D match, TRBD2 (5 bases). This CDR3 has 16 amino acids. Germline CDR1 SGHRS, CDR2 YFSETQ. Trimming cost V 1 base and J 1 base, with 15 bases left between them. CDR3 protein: CASSLSERSKSYEQYF. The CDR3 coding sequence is TGCGCCAGCAGCTTGTCGGAGCGGAGCAAATCCTACGAGCAGTACTTC.

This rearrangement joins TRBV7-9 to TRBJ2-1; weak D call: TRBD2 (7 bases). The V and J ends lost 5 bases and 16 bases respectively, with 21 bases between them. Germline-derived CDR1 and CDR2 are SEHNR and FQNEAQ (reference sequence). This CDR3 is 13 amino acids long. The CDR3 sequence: CASSPQRGRGAFF. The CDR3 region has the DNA TGTGCCAGCAGCCCACAGCGAGGACGGGGGGCCTTCTTC.

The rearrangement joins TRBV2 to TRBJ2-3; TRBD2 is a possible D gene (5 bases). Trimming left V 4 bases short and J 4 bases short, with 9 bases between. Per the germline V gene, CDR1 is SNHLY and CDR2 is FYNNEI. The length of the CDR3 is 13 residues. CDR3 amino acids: CASSVSGPDTQYF. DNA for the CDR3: TGTGCCAGCAGTGTCAGCGGCCCAGATACGCAGTATTTT. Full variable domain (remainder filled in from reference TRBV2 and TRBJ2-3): EPEVTQTPSHQVTQMGQEVILRCVPISNHLYFYWYRQILGQKVEFLVSFYNNEISEKSEIFDDQFSVERPDGSNFTLKIRSTKLEDSAMYFCASSVSGPDTQYFGPGTRLTVL.

Here the CDR3 DNA reads TGCGCCAGCAGCCAAGATAGGGCCAGGGGCCCATATGGCTACACCTTC. Translation gives CASSQDRARGPYGYTF. This chain connects TRBV4-1 to TRBJ1-2; D may be TRBD1 (6 bases). Germline V gene sequence: CDR1 MGHRA, CDR2 YSYEKL. The V gene lost 0 bases and the J gene lost 5 bases, with 16 bases spanning the gap. The CDR3 covers 16 residues.

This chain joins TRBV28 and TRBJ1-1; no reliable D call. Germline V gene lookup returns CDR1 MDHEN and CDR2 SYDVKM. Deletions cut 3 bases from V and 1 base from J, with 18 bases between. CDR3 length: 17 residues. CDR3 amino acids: CASSLFGKDLANTEAFF. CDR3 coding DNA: TGTGCCAGCAGTTTGTTTGGGAAAGACCTTGCGAACACTGAAGCTTTCTTT.

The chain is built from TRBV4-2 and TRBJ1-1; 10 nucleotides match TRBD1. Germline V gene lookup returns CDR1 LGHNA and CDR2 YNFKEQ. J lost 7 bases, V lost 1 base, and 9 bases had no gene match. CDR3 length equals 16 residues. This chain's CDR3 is CASSQAAGQGFGEAFF. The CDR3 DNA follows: TGTGCCAGCAGCCAAGCAGCGGGACAGGGGTTCGGTGAAGCTTTCTTT.

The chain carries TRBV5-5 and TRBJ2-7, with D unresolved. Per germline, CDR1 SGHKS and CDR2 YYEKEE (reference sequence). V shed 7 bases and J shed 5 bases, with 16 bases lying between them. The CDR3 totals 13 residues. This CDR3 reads CASRGPGFHEQYF. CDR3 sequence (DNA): TGTGCCAGCCGAGGCCCCGGGTTCCACGAGCAGTACTTC.